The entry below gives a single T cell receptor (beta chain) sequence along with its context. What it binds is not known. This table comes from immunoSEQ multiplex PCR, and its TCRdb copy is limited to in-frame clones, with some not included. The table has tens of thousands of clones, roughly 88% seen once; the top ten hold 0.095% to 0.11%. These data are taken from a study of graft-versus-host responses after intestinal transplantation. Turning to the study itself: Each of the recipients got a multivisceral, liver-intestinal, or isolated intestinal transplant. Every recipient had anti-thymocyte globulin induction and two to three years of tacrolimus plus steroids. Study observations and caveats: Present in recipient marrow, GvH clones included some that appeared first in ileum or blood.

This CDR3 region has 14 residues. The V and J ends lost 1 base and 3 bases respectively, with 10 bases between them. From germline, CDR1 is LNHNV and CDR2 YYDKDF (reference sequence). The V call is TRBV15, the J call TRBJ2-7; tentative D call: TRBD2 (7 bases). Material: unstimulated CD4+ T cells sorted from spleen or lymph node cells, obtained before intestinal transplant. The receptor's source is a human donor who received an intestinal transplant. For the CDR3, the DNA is TGTGCCACCAGCAGAGGGGGAGGGGGCTACGAGCAGTACTTC. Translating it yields CATSRGGGGYEQYF.